These T cell receptor beta chains were read from a single sample in a study of blood T cell repertoires in COVID-19. Only in-frame clones appear in the TCRdb table, and some are missing; sequencing was by immunoSEQ multiplex PCR. The sample consists of approximately 380,000 clones, about 89% of them appearing once. Material for sequencing was PBMCs or T cells enriched from blood (not recorded which). Receptors originate from a woman aged 35 to 49 who had been exposed to COVID-19. CDR3s include the opening cysteine and the closing phenylalanine or tryptophan. A D gene is named only where the DNA matches it firmly. For some rows the clone size is stated as once, few or many, or as a class when expanded; others skip it.

TRBV6-5	TRBJ2-1	-	TRBD1	CASNRQGASYNEQFF	TGTGCCAGCAACCGACAGGGGGCCTCCTACAATGAGCAGTTCTTC
TRBV6-4	TRBJ2-2	-	TRBD2	CASRLTSRSGELFF	TGTGCCAGCAGATTGACTAGCAGGTCCGGGGAGCTGTTTTTT
TRBV4-2	TRBJ2-5	-	TRBD2	CASSQDFTSGQETQYF	TGTGCCAGCAGCCAAGATTTTACTAGCGGCCAAGAGACCCAGTACTTC
TRBV6-2/TRBV6-3	TRBJ1-1	-	-	CASSYGRGANTEAFF	TGTGCCAGCAGTTACGGGAGAGGTGCGAACACTGAAGCTTTCTTT
TRBV4-1	TRBJ1-1	-	TRBD1	CASSHDRGVVTEAFF	TGCGCCAGCAGCCACGACAGGGGAGTGGTCACTGAAGCTTTCTTT
TRBV5-1	TRBJ2-1	-	-	CASSLEGRGEGNEQFF	TGCGCCAGCAGCTTGGAAGGCCGCGGGGAAGGCAATGAGCAGTTCTTC
TRBV11-3	TRBJ1-1	-	TRBD1	CASSKGGQGKTEAFF	TGTGCCAGCAGCAAAGGGGGACAGGGAAAAACTGAAGCTTTCTTT
TRBV19	TRBJ1-2	-	-	CASSRGGKDYGYTF	TGTGCCAGTAGTCGGGGGGGGAAGGACTATGGCTACACCTTC
TRBV5-4	TRBJ2-3	-	TRBD2	CASSLTRTSGRLDTQYF	TGTGCCAGCAGCTTGACTCGGACTAGCGGGAGACTAGATACGCAGTATTTT
TRBV12-3/TRBV12-4	TRBJ1-3	few	-	CASSLGQGNTIYF	TGTGCCAGCAGTTTGGGCCAGGGAAACACCATATATTTT
TRBV29-1	TRBJ2-1	-	TRBD2	CSMTGTSGREQFF	TGCAGCATGACCGGGACTAGCGGGAGGGAGCAGTTCTTC
TRBV7-2	TRBJ1-5	-	-	CASSLEGSRNQPQHF	TGTGCCAGCAGCTTGGAGGGATCCCGCAATCAGCCCCAGCATTTT
TRBV18	TRBJ2-7	-	-	CASSAGTHSGYEQYF	TGTGCCAGCTCAGCCGGGACTCATAGCGGCTACGAGCAGTACTTC
TRBV7-8	TRBJ2-5	-	-	CASSLDREESQYF	TGTGCCAGCAGCTTAGACAGGGAAGAGTCCCAGTACTTC
TRBV12-3/TRBV12-4	TRBJ2-7	-	TRBD1	CASRGQGSHEQYF	TGTGCCAGCCGTGGACAGGGGTCCCACGAGCAGTACTTC
TRBV7-2	TRBJ1-1	-	TRBD1	CASSFRDRLNTEAFF	TGTGCCAGCAGCTTCCGGGACAGACTGAACACTGAAGCTTTCTTT
TRBV6-2/TRBV6-3	TRBJ2-7	-	-	CASSKPSATYEQYF	TGTGCCAGCAGTAAACCTAGCGCCACCTACGAGCAGTACTTC
TRBV5-4	TRBJ1-3	-	-	CASKLKAGNTIYF	TGTGCCAGCAAACTAAAAGCTGGAAACACCATATATTTT